The rows below give T cell receptor beta chains drawn from one sample of a study of T cells after yellow fever vaccination. TCRdb processed the 5' RACE reads anew with MiXCR; each CDR3 protein has one entry. The sample has approximately 300,000 distinct CDR3 sequences, 9.5% to 12% seen once. Sequenced material: CD4+ T cells sorted from PBMCs, taken 45 days after the yellow fever booster vaccination. The receptors come from a man aged 18 to 35 who received the YFV17D yellow fever vaccine. The CDR3 runs from the conserved cysteine through the conserved F or W. D genes are given only for firm matches. A row's size may be missing; if present it is once, few, many or a size class.

V gene: TRBV6-6; clone size: .; D gene: .; J gene: TRBJ1-2; CDR3 DNA: TGTGCCAGCAGTTACTCCGCCGGGCCCCGGGTCCATGGCTACACCTTC; CDR3 protein: CASSYSAGPRVHGYTF
V gene: TRBV24-1; clone size: few; D gene: .; J gene: TRBJ2-1; CDR3 DNA: TGTGCCACCAGTGGGACAGTCGACAATGAGCAGTTCTTC; CDR3 protein: CATSGTVDNEQFF
V gene: TRBV2; clone size: few; D gene: TRBD1; J gene: TRBJ1-2; CDR3 DNA: TGTGCCAGCAGCCCCGCCCTGAGACAGGGTATTAACTATGGCTACACCTTC; CDR3 protein: CASSPALRQGINYGYTF
V gene: TRBV7-2; clone size: few; D gene: .; J gene: TRBJ2-5; CDR3 DNA: TGTGCCAGCAGCTTACGCGGGACCCAGTACTTC; CDR3 protein: CASSLRGTQYF
V gene: TRBV5-1; clone size: .; D gene: .; J gene: TRBJ2-3; CDR3 DNA: TGCGCCAGCAGCAGGATTACAGATACGCAGTATTTT; CDR3 protein: CASSRITDTQYF
V gene: TRBV12-3/TRBV12-4; clone size: few; D gene: TRBD2; J gene: TRBJ2-2; CDR3 DNA: TGTGCCAGCAGTTTTGGGACTAGCAGGGCCGGGGAGCTGTTTTTT; CDR3 protein: CASSFGTSRAGELFF
V gene: TRBV5-1; clone size: many; D gene: TRBD1; J gene: TRBJ2-2; CDR3 DNA: TGCGCCAGCAGTTCCGACAGGGTAGATGTCACCGGGGAGCTGTTTTTT; CDR3 protein: CASSSDRVDVTGELFF
V gene: TRBV6-5; clone size: .; D gene: .; J gene: TRBJ1-6; CDR3 DNA: TGTGCCAGCAGTTATGTTGAAAATTCACCCCTCCACTTT; CDR3 protein: CASSYVENSPLHF
V gene: TRBV5-1; clone size: .; D gene: TRBD2; J gene: TRBJ2-5; CDR3 DNA: TGCGCCAGCAGCCCGGGACTAGCGGGGGGGTACCAAGAGACCCAGTACTTC; CDR3 protein: CASSPGLAGGYQETQYF
V gene: TRBV10-3; clone size: .; D gene: TRBD2; J gene: TRBJ2-3; CDR3 DNA: TGTGCCATCGGGAAGACTAGCGGGGGCACAGATACGCAGTATTTT; CDR3 protein: CAIGKTSGGTDTQYF
V gene: TRBV21-1; clone size: .; D gene: .; J gene: TRBJ1-1; CDR3 DNA: TGTGCCAGCAGCATACAGGGGTTGAACACTGAAGCTTTCTTT; CDR3 protein: CASSIQGLNTEAFF
V gene: TRBV11-2; clone size: .; D gene: .; J gene: TRBJ1-4; CDR3 DNA: TGTGCCAGCAGCAGGGGGGCAGCTAATGAAAAACTGTTTTTT; CDR3 protein: CASSRGAANEKLFF
V gene: TRBV12-3/TRBV12-4; clone size: few; D gene: .; J gene: TRBJ1-5; CDR3 DNA: TGTGCCAGCAGTTTACTCAGGCAGCGGCAGCCCCAGCATTTT; CDR3 protein: CASSLLRQRQPQHF
V gene: TRBV5-1; clone size: .; D gene: TRBD2; J gene: TRBJ2-5; CDR3 DNA: TGCGCCAGCAGCGAAGGGACTAGCGGACAAGAGACCCAGTACTTC; CDR3 protein: CASSEGTSGQETQYF
V gene: TRBV12-3/TRBV12-4; clone size: few; D gene: .; J gene: TRBJ1-2; CDR3 DNA: TGTGCCAGCAGTTGGGGGATATCCACTTCTAACTATGGCTACACCTTC; CDR3 protein: CASSWGISTSNYGYTF
V gene: TRBV19; clone size: few; D gene: TRBD1; J gene: TRBJ1-2; CDR3 DNA: TGTGCCAGCCGATCTACCGGGACAGACCCCTATGGCTACACCTTC; CDR3 protein: CASRSTGTDPYGYTF
V gene: TRBV7-9; clone size: .; D gene: .; J gene: TRBJ2-2; CDR3 DNA: TGTGCCAGCAGCGCGGACAGTTCGAACACCGGGGAGCTGTTTTTT; CDR3 protein: CASSADSSNTGELFF
V gene: TRBV6-2/TRBV6-3; clone size: .; D gene: TRBD1; J gene: TRBJ2-7; CDR3 DNA: TGTGCCAGCAACCGTGACAGGGGCCTTATTCGGCAGTACTTC; CDR3 protein: CASNRDRGLIRQYF
V gene: TRBV4-2; clone size: .; D gene: TRBD1; J gene: TRBJ1-5; CDR3 DNA: TGTGCCAGCAGCCAGATAACAGGGGGTGACCAGCCCCAGCATTTT; CDR3 protein: CASSQITGGDQPQHF
V gene: TRBV20-1; clone size: .; D gene: TRBD2; J gene: TRBJ2-5; CDR3 DNA: TGCAGTGCGGGGACACTAGCGGGGGGCGTAGAGACCCAGTACTTC; CDR3 protein: CSAGTLAGGVETQYF
V gene: TRBV20-1; clone size: many; D gene: TRBD2; J gene: TRBJ2-4; CDR3 DNA: TGCAGTGCTAGGATTCCGGGACTAGGGCTGGGTGGCAAAAACATTCAGTACTTC; CDR3 protein: CSARIPGLGLGGKNIQYF
V gene: TRBV28; clone size: .; D gene: .; J gene: TRBJ2-5; CDR3 DNA: TGTGCCAGCAGTTTTCCGGGGGCACTTGAGACCCAGTACTTC; CDR3 protein: CASSFPGALETQYF
V gene: TRBV5-5; clone size: .; D gene: .; J gene: TRBJ1-2; CDR3 DNA: TGTGCCAGCAGCCCGGACATTTCCTTTGGCTACACCTTC; CDR3 protein: CASSPDISFGYTF